A few counts support the clone carrying this T cell receptor beta chain. The antigen is undetermined. Being one base from a much bigger clone, this may be a read error. These data are taken from a study of metastatic and nonmetastatic thyroid tumors. Overall study: For malignant and benign thyroid patients, tumor or nodule tissue and blood were the sources whose repertoires were compared. Study outcomes and limitations: The study reportedly found significantly higher TCR beta diversity in malignant thyroid tumors than benign nodules, in blood and tumor.

As processed by the authors: Using the CDR3 differences seen across clinicopathological groups, the authors built a distant-metastasis classifier for papillary thyroid cancer, which was meant to discriminate distant-metastatic patients. TCRdb ran MiXCR on the PCR reads. These V and J calls originate from TCRdb's pipeline instead of the authors' own analysis. Of 60,000 to 85,000 clones listed, more than 15% are singletons. All patients reached thyroid surgery having received no treatment beforehand. CDR1 is SGDLS and CDR2 is YYNGEE in the germline V gene. The CDR3 has 15 residues. The V end lost 0 bases, the J end lost 0 bases, and 7 bases lay between the germline ends.

The origin of this receptor is a female donor with papillary thyroid cancer or a benign thyroid nodule (not recorded which). Some clones in this sample may be carry-over from other donors' samples. Sequenced: blood. V is TRBV9 and J is TRBJ2-1; D is unresolved. CDR3 in amino acids: CASSVGCVSYNEQFF. CDR3 nucleotides: TGTGCCAGCAGCGTAGGTTGCGTCTCCTACAATGAGCAGTTCTTC.